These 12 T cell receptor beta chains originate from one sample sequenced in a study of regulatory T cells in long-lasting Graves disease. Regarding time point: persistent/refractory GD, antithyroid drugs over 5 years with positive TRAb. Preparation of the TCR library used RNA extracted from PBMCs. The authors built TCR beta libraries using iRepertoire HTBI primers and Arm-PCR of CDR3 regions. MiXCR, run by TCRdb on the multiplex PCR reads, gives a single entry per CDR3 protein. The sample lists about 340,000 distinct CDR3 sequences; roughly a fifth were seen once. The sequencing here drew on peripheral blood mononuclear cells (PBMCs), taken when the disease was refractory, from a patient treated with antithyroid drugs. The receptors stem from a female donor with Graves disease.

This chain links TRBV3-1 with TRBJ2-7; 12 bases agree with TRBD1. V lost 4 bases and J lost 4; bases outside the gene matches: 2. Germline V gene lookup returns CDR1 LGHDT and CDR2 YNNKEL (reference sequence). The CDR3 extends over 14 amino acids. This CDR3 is CASSRDRGQYEQYF. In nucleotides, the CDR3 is TGTGCCAGCAGCCGGGACAGGGGGCAGTACGAGCAGTACTTC.

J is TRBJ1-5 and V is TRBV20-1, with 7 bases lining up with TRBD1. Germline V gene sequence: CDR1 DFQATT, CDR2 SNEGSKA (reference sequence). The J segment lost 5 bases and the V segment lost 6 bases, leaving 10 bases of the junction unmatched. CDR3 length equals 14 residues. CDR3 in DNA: TGCAGTGCAACCCCCGGGACAGTCTATCAGCCCCAGCATTTT. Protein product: CSATPGTVYQPQHF.

CDR3 in amino acids: CAISDRTYEQYF. Here the CDR3 DNA reads TGTGCCATCAGTGACAGGACCTACGAGCAGTACTTC. The rearrangement links TRBV10-3 to TRBJ2-7; D is unclear. CDR1 and CDR2 (germline): ENHRY, SYGVKD. Trimming cost V 3 bases and J 2 bases, with 5 bases left between them. This CDR3 is 12 amino acids long.

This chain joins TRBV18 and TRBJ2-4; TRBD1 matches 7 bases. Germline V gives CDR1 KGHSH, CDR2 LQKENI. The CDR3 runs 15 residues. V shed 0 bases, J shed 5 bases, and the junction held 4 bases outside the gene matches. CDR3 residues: CASSPPGGAENIQYF. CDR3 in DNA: TGTGCCAGCTCACCACCAGGGGGCGCCGAAAACATTCAGTACTTC.

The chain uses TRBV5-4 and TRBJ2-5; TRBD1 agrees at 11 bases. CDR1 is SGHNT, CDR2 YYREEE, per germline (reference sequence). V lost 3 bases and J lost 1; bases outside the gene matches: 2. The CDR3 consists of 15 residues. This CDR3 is CASSWGTGGQETQYF. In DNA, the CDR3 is TGTGCCAGCAGCTGGGGGACAGGGGGCCAAGAGACCCAGTACTTC.

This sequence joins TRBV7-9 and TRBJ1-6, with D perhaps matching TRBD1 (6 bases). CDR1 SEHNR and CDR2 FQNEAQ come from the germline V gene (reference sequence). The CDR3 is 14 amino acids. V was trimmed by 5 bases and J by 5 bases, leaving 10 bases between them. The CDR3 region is CASSPWTDNSPLHF. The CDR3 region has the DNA TGTGCCAGCAGCCCATGGACAGATAATTCACCCCTCCACTTT.

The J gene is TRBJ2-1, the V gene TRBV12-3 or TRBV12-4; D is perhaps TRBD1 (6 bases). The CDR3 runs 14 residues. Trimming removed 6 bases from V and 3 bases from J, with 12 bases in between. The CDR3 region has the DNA TGTGCCAGCAGGGATAAGGGGGACTACAATGAGCAGTTCTTC. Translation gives CASRDKGDYNEQFF.

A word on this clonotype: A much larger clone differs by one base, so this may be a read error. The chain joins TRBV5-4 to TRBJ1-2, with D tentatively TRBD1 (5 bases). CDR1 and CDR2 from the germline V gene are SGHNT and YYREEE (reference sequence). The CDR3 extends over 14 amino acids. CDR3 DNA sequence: TGTGCCGGCAGCTTGGGGGGATTCAACTATGGCTACACCTTC. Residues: CAGSLGGFNYGYTF. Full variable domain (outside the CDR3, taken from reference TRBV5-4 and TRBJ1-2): ETGVTQSPTHLIKTRGQQVTLRCSSQSGHNTVSWYQQALGQGPQFIFQYYREEENGRGNFPPRFSGLQFPNYSSELNVNALELDDSALYLCAGSLGGFNYGYTFGSGTRLTVV.

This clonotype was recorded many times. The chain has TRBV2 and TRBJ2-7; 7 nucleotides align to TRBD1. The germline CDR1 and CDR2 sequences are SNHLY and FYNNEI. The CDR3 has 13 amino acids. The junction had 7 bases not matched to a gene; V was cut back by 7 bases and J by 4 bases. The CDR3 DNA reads TGTGCCAGCAAGTCGAGGGGGCAATACGAGCAGTACTTC. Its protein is CASKSRGQYEQYF. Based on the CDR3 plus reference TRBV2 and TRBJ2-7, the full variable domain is EPEVTQTPSHQVTQMGQEVILRCVPISNHLYFYWYRQILGQKVEFLVSFYNNEISEKSEIFDDQFSVERPDGSNFTLKIRSTKLEDSAMYFCASKSRGQYEQYFGPGTRLTVT.

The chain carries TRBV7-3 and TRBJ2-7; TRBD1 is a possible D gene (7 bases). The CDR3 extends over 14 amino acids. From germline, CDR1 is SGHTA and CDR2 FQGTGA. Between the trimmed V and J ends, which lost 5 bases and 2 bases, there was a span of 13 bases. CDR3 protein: CASSPTGRTYEQYF. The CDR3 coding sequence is TGTGCCAGCAGCCCGACAGGGAGGACCTACGAGCAGTACTTC.

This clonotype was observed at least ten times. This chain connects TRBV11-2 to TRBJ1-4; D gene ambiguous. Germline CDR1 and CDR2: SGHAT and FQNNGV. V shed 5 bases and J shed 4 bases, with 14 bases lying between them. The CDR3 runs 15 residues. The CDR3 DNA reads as TGTGCCAGCAGCCCTCCAGACGGTTATAATGAAAAACTGTTTTTT. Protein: CASSPPDGYNEKLFF.

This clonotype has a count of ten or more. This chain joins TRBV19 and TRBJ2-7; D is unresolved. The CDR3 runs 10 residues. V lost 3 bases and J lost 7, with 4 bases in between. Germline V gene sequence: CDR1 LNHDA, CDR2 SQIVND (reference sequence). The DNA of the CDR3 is TGTGCCAGTAGTATTGAAGAGCAGTACTTC. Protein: CASSIEEQYF.